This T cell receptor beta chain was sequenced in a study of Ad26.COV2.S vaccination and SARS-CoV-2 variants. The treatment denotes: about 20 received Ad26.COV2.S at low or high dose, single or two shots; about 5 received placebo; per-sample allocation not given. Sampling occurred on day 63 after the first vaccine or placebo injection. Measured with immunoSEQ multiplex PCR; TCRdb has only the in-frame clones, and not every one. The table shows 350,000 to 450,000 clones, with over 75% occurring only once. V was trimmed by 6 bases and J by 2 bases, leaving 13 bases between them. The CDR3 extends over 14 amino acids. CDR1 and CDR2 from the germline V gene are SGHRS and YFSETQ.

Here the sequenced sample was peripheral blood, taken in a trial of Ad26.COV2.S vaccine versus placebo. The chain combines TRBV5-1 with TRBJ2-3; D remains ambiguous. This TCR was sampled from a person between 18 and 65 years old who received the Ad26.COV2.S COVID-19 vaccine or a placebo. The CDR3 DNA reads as TGCGCCAGCAATTTCTTCTATCCCACAGATACGCAGTATTTT. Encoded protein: CASNFFYPTDTQYF. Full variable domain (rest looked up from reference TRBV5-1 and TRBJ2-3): KAGVTQTPRYLIKTRGQQVTLSCSPISGHRSVSWYQQTPGQGLQFLFEYFSETQRNKGNFPGRFSGRQFSNSRSEMNVSTLELGDSALYLCASNFFYPTDTQYFGPGTRLTVL.